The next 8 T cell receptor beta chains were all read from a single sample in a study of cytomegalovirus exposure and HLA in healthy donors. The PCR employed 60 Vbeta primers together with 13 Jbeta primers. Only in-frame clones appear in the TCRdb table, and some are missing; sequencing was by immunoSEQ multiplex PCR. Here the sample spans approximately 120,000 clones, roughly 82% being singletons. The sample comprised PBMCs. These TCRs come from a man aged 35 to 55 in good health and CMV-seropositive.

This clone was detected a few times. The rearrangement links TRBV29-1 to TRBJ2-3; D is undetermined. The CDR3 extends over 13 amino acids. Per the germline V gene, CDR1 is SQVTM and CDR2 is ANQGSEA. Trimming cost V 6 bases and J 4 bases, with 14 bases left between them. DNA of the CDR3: TGCAGCGTCCTCGGAGAGAGCGCAGATACGCAGTATTTT. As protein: CSVLGESADTQYF.

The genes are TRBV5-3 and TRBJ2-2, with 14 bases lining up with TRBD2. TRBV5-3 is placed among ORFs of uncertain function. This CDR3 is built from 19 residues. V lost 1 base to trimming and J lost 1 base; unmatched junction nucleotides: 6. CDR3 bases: TGTGCCAGAAGCTTGAGGACTAGCGGGGGGAAATTGAACACCGGGGAGCTGTTTTTT. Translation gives CARSLRTSGGKLNTGELFF.

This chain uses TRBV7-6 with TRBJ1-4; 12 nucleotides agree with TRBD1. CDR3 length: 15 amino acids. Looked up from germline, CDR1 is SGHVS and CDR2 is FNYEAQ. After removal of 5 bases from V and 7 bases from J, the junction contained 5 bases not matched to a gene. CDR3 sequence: CASSLGTGGSEKLFF. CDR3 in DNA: TGTGCCAGCAGCCTCGGGACAGGGGGCTCTGAAAAACTGTTTTTT.

The CDR3 nucleotides are TGTGCCAGTAGGAGCGGGGGGGCCGGCGGGGAGCTGTTTTTT. Encoded protein: CASRSGGAGGELFF. This sequence joins TRBV19 and TRBJ2-2; TRBD2 matches at 10 bases. The trim removed 6 bases at V and 7 bases at J, leaving 5 bases unmatched. The length of the CDR3 is 14 residues. Germline CDR1 and CDR2: LNHDA and SQIVND (reference sequence).

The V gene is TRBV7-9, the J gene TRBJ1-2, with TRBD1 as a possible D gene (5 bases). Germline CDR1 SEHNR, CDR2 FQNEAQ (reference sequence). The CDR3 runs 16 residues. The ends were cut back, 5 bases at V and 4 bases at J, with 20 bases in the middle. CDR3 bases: TGTGCCAGCAGCGGCTCAACAGGTCCGGGCATCTATGGCTACACCTTC. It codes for CASSGSTGPGIYGYTF.

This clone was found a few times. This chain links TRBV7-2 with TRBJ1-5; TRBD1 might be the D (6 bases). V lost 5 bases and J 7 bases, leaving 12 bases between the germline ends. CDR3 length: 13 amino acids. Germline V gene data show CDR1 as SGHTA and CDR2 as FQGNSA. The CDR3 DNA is TGTGCCAGCAGCCTCGAGGGGGGGCAGCCCCAGCATTTT. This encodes CASSLEGGQPQHF.

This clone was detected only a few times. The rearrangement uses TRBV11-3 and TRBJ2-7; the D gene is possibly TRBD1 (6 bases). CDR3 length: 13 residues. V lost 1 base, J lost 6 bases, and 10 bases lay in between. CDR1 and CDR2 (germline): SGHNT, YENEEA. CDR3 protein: CASSLAGTLEQYF. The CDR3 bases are TGTGCCAGCAGCTTAGCCGGGACACTCGAGCAGTACTTC. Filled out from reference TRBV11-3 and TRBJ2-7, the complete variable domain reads EAGVVQSPRYKIIEKKQPVAFWCNPISGHNTLYWYLQNLGQGPELLIRYENEEAVDDSQLPKDRFSAERLKGVDSTLKIQPAELGDSAVYLCASSLAGTLEQYFGPGTRLTVT.

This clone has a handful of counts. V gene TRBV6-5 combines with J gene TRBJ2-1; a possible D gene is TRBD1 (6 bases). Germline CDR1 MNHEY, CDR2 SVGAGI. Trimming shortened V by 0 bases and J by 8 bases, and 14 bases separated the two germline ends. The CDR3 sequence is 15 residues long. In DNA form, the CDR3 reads TGTGCCAGCAGTTACTCGCTGGGGGCGGGCGATGAGCAGTTCTTC. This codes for CASSYSLGAGDEQFF.